This T cell receptor beta chain was sequenced during a study of cytomegalovirus exposure and HLA in healthy donors. It was with 60 Vbeta and 13 Jbeta primers that the PCR ran. Profiled with immunoSEQ multiplex PCR; TCRdb holds only in-frame clones, not every one. The table has hundreds of thousands of clones, roughly 91% seen once; the top ten hold 1%. Germline V gene sequence: CDR1 LNHDA, CDR2 SQIVND (reference sequence). Deletions cut 3 bases from V and 5 bases from J, with 23 bases between. The CDR3 is 18 residues long. Sequenced input: PBMCs. The clonotype originates from a woman aged 18-35 years in good health and CMV-seronegative. The V gene is TRBV19, the J gene TRBJ1-5; D is possibly TRBD1 (5 bases). In DNA, the CDR3 is TGTGCCAGTAGTATGGGTTTCGGCAGGGTTAAGTTTGATCAGCCCCAGCATTTT. Amino acid sequence: CASSMGFGRVKFDQPQHF.